Included here is one T cell receptor beta chain sequence, with context. A much larger clone sits a single nucleotide away, making a read error possible. The data were taken from a study of blood T cells in healthy people across ages. The length of the CDR3 is 14 residues. Germline V gives CDR1 SEHNR, CDR2 FQNEAQ (reference sequence). A second PCR, run for about 7 to 11 cycles, used a sample-barcoded 5' primer plus a J-beta primer mix. TCRdb used MiXCR to reprocess the 5' RACE reads, holding one entry per CDR3 protein. The table shows 910,000 or so distinct CDR3 sequences, with just over 50% occurring only once.

The sequencing sample was made of blood. The chain joins TRBV7-9 to TRBJ2-5, with 11 bases lining up with TRBD1. The J call could be wrong; TRBJ2-7 is a better fit for the DNA end. This TCR derives from a woman between 55 and 75 years old in good health. The DNA for the CDR3 is TGTGCCAGCAGACCGGGACAGGGGGACTACGAGCAGTACTTC. Translated, it gives CASRPGQGDYEQYF.